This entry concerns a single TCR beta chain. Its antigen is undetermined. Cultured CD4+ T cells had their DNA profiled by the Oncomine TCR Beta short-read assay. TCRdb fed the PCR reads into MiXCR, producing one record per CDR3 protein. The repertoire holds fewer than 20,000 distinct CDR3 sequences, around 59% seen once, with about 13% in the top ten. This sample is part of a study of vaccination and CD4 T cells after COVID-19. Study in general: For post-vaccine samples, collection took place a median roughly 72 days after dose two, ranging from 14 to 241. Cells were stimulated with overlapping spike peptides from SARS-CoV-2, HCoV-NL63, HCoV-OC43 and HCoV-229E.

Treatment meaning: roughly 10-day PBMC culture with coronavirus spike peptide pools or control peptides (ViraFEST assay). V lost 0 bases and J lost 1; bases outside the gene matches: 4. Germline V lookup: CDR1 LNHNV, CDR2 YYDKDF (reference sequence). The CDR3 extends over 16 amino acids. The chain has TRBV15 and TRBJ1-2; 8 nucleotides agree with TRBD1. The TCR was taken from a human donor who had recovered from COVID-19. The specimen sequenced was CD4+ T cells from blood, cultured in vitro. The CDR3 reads CATSRDGQGINYGYTF. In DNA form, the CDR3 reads TGTGCCACCAGCAGAGATGGACAGGGCATTAACTATGGCTACACCTTC.